Sequencing of this T cell receptor beta chain was carried out in a study of cytomegalovirus exposure and HLA in healthy donors. The PCR used 60 Vbeta and 13 Jbeta primers. Study processing details: In a later analysis, the count reached 75 million to 90 million unique TCR beta chains, with approximately 10 million shared. The table came from immunoSEQ multiplex PCR; TCRdb's copy has only in-frame clones and leaves some out. From that table come the V and J calls and clone size; the DNA was used to work out D and trimming. This sample contains 200,000 to 250,000 clones. To note about this clone: At one end, the junction sequence differs from germline, possibly due to a read error.

Sequencing used PBMCs. This TCR was recovered from a girl between 2 and 10 years old in good health and CMV-seropositive.

For the CDR3, the DNA is TGTGCCAGCAGTAACAAGCGGGAGGTCTTC. It codes for CASSNKREVF. The rearrangement joins TRBV28 to TRBJ2-1, with 9 bases identical to TRBD2. This CDR3 has 10 amino acids. Per germline, CDR1 MDHEN and CDR2 SYDVKM.